These T cell receptor beta chains were read from a single sample in a study of blood T cell repertoires in COVID-19. Clones were sequenced by immunoSEQ multiplex PCR, and TCRdb holds only the in-frame ones, with some missing. The table records about 280,000 clones, 85% of them present only once. The sample consisted of peripheral blood. These receptors were taken from a human donor in a cohort sampled during active COVID-19. The CDR3 runs from the conserved cysteine through the conserved F or W. Each record gives: V gene, clone size, D gene, J gene, CDR3 protein, CDR3 DNA. D genes are given only for firm matches. The listing skips clone size in some rows; elsewhere it reads once, few, many or a size class.

TRBV9	once	TRBD1	TRBJ1-6	CASSVAQGHNSPLHF	TGTGCCAGCAGCGTAGCACAGGGGCATAATTCACCCCTCCACTTT
TRBV6-1	-	-	TRBJ1-2	CASSEAFRGTRRYTF	TGTGCCAGCAGTGAAGCATTCAGAGGGACTAGGCGCTACACCTTC
TRBV7-2	-	-	TRBJ1-1	CASTQSQGTEAFF	TGTGCCAGCACCCAGAGTCAGGGGACTGAAGCTTTCTTT
TRBV6-1	-	TRBD1	TRBJ1-1	CASSEGQGKWKAFF	TGTGCCAGCAGTGAGGGACAGGGGAAATGGAAGGCTTTCTTT
TRBV15	-	-	TRBJ2-7	CATSRVGGSTEQYF	TGTGCCACCAGCAGAGTAGGAGGTAGCACCGAGCAGTACTTC
TRBV7-9	-	-	TRBJ2-7	CASSLVGPYEQYF	TGTGCCAGCAGCTTAGTCGGTCCCTACGAGCAGTACTTC
TRBV6-1	-	-	TRBJ1-2	CASSDLSYGYTF	TGTGCCAGCAGTGACCTTAGTTATGGCTACACCTTC
TRBV19	-	-	TRBJ1-4	CASSGRHNEKLFF	TGTGCCAGTAGCGGGAGGCATAATGAAAAACTGTTTTTT
TRBV5-6	-	TRBD1	TRBJ1-1	CASSFLTGKAFF	TGTGCCAGCAGCTTTTTGACAGGGAAAGCTTTCTTT
TRBV3-1/TRBV3-2	once	-	TRBJ2-5	CASSPQSPVLRETQYF	TGTGCCAGCAGCCCCCAAAGCCCGGTGCTGCGAGAGACCCAGTACTTC
TRBV4-2	-	-	TRBJ2-3	CASSQRARATDTQYF	TGTGCCAGCAGCCAAAGGGCGAGGGCAACAGATACGCAGTATTTT
TRBV5-4	-	-	TRBJ1-2	CASSSTGTSSGYTF	TGTGCCAGCAGCTCAACCGGGACAAGCAGTGGCTACACCTTC
TRBV6-5	-	-	TRBJ1-1	CASSYSFAAANTEAFF	TGTGCCAGCAGTTACTCCTTTGCGGCCGCGAACACTGAAGCTTTCTTT
TRBV27	once	TRBD1	TRBJ1-2	CASRLLTGFGYTF	TGTGCCAGCAGACTATTGACAGGGTTTGGCTACACCTTC
TRBV6-5	-	-	TRBJ1-4	CATLSLGGNEKLFF	TGTGCCACCCTAAGTTTAGGGGGTAATGAAAAACTGTTTTTT
TRBV10-3	-	TRBD1	TRBJ1-1	CAMRTGNTEAFF	TGTGCCATGAGGACAGGGAACACTGAAGCTTTCTTT
TRBV2	few	-	TRBJ1-5	CASAGDRNQPQHF	TGTGCCAGCGCGGGGGATCGGAATCAGCCCCAGCATTTT
TRBV6-1	-	TRBD2	TRBJ2-1	CASSEPRTSGRLQQFF	TGTGCCAGCAGTGAACCCCGGACTAGCGGGAGGCTCCAGCAGTTCTTC
TRBV5-4	-	-	TRBJ2-1	CASSPTSSYNEQFF	TGTGCCAGCAGCCCGACTAGCTCCTACAATGAGCAGTTCTTC
TRBV2	-	TRBD2	TRBJ2-3	CASSEAKLAGAADTQYF	TGTGCCAGCAGTGAAGCGAAACTAGCGGGAGCGGCAGATACGCAGTATTTT
TRBV16	once	TRBD1	TRBJ2-5	CASSPWDRLETQYF	TGTGCCAGCAGCCCCTGGGACAGGTTGGAGACCCAGTACTTC
TRBV4-1	-	TRBD2	TRBJ2-1	CASSSRTSDFYNEQFF	TGCGCCAGCAGCTCTCGGACTAGTGATTTCTACAATGAGCAGTTCTTC
TRBV27	few	-	TRBJ1-1	CASSSAPGPTEAFF	TGTGCCAGCAGTTCCGCGCCTGGGCCCACTGAAGCTTTCTTT
TRBV13	-	TRBD2	TRBJ2-1	CASSFSAGVLGEQFF	TGTGCCAGCAGCTTCTCAGCGGGAGTTTTGGGTGAGCAGTTCTTC
TRBV6-2/TRBV6-3	-	-	TRBJ1-2	CASSRARDGYTF	TGTGCCAGCAGCCGGGCCAGGGATGGCTACACCTTC
TRBV5-4	-	-	TRBJ2-2	CASSSTKELFF	TGTGCCAGCAGCTCGACAAAGGAGCTGTTTTTT
TRBV4-3	-	-	TRBJ2-5	CASSQDEGLLGETQYF	TGCGCCAGCAGCCAAGACGAAGGACTCCTCGGGGAGACCCAGTACTTC
TRBV5-4	few	-	TRBJ1-5	CASSLDLNQPQHF	TGTGCCAGCAGCTTGGATCTCAATCAGCCCCAGCATTTT
TRBV18	-	-	TRBJ2-5	CASSPSGQGREETQYF	TGTGCCAGCTCACCAAGCGGGCAGGGTCGAGAAGAGACCCAGTACTTC
TRBV18	-	-	TRBJ1-2	CASSPSGGSYTF	TGTGCCAGCTCACCGTCGGGGGGGTCCTACACCTTC
TRBV5-1	-	-	TRBJ1-1	CASSVPDTGNSEAFF	TGCGCCAGCAGCGTACCGGACACAGGGAACTCTGAAGCTTTCTTT
TRBV4-1	-	TRBD2	TRBJ2-1	CASSQVRAGGGNEQFF	TGCGCCAGCAGCCAAGTAAGAGCGGGAGGGGGCAATGAGCAGTTCTTC
TRBV28	-	TRBD1	TRBJ1-5	CASTFLQGNQPQHF	TGTGCCAGCACTTTTTTACAGGGGAATCAGCCCCAGCATTTT
TRBV7-3	-	-	TRBJ2-1	CASSLGSGDNEQFF	TGTGCCAGCAGCTTAGGTAGCGGTGACAATGAGCAGTTCTTC
TRBV6-6	few	-	TRBJ2-5	CASSNLGAQYF	TGTGCCAGCAGCAACCTAGGGGCCCAGTACTTC
TRBV29-1	-	-	TRBJ1-2	CSVGDIAGYTF	TGCAGCGTGGGGGACATAGCTGGCTACACCTTC
TRBV5-1	-	-	TRBJ2-5	CASSLAVQETQYF	TGCGCCAGCAGCTTGGCAGTTCAAGAGACCCAGTACTTC
TRBV28	-	TRBD1	TRBJ2-7	CASSLGDRGYEQYF	TGTGCCAGCAGTTTAGGGGACAGGGGGTACGAGCAGTACTTC
TRBV6-5	once	-	TRBJ1-2	CASSPAGEGYTF	TGTGCCAGCAGTCCAGCAGGGGAAGGCTACACCTTC
TRBV5-1	-	TRBD2	TRBJ2-2	CASSLGLAASNTGELFF	TGCGCCAGCAGCTTAGGACTAGCTGCTTCGAACACCGGGGAGCTGTTTTTT
TRBV19	-	-	TRBJ2-1	CASSPARQDNNEQFF	TGTGCCAGTAGCCCGGCCAGACAGGACAACAATGAGCAGTTCTTC
TRBV28	-	-	TRBJ1-5	CASSREQVGNQPQHF	TGTGCCAGCAGCCGCGAACAGGTGGGGAATCAGCCCCAGCATTTT
TRBV21-1	-	-	TRBJ2-3	CASSKGRDYRDPKYF	TGTGCCAGCAGCAAAGGTCGGGACTACAGGGACCCGAAGTATTTT
TRBV10-3	-	-	TRBJ2-3	CAISESVGTDTQYF	TGTGCCATCAGTGAGTCCGTAGGCACAGATACGCAGTATTTT
TRBV7-9	few	TRBD1	TRBJ1-6	CASNHGTANSPLHF	TGTGCCAGCAATCACGGGACAGCGAATTCACCCCTCCACTTT
TRBV3-1/TRBV3-2	-	TRBD1	TRBJ1-1	CASSFGQANTEAFF	TGTGCCAGCAGTTTCGGACAGGCGAACACTGAAGCTTTCTTT
TRBV5-1	-	-	TRBJ2-7	CASTPNPRQSYEQYF	TGCGCCAGCACGCCCAATCCTCGACAATCTTACGAGCAGTACTTC
TRBV24-1	-	-	TRBJ1-2	CATSDPRANYGYTF	TGTGCCACCAGTGACCCCCGCGCAAACTATGGCTACACCTTC
TRBV5-8	-	TRBD1	TRBJ1-3	CASSSPIQGASGNTIYF	TGTGCCAGCAGCTCCCCTATACAGGGGGCCTCTGGAAACACCATATATTTT
TRBV2	-	-	TRBJ1-5	CASTDRLSNQPQHF	TGTGCCAGCACCGACAGACTTAGCAATCAGCCCCAGCATTTT
TRBV5-1	-	TRBD2	TRBJ2-1	CASSLASGRGHEQFF	TGCGCCAGCAGCTTGGCTAGCGGGAGAGGTCATGAGCAGTTCTTC
TRBV9	-	-	TRBJ1-1	CASSPRGGGWAEAFF	TGTGCCAGCAGCCCAAGGGGCGGGGGTTGGGCTGAAGCTTTCTTT
TRBV11-2	-	-	TRBJ2-7	CASSLERRSPSEQYF	TGTGCCAGCAGCTTAGAGCGAAGGAGCCCCTCCGAGCAGTACTTC